The T cell receptor beta chain described here comes from a study of blood T cells in healthy people across ages. Trimming at V came to 6 bases and at J to 2 bases, leaving 4 bases not matched to a gene. The CDR3 has 13 residues. The people who gave samples were healthy Caucasians from Russia, aged roughly 6 to 100. RNA extraction gave at least 5 micrograms of total RNA per sample. Whole-study findings and limits: Age advanced and TCR beta diversity per million T cells fell, roughly linearly.

Turning to this clonotype: What it binds is unknown.

A J-beta primer mix and a sample-barcoded 5' primer were used in a second PCR of roughly 7 to 12 cycles. The yield of each sample was at least 3 million CDR3-containing paired-end reads. A single record per CDR3 protein comes from TCRdb applying MiXCR to the 5' RACE reads. The data contain hundreds of thousands of distinct CDR3 sequences, 49% of them singletons. The sample comprised blood. The clonotype comes from a woman aged 60 to 75 in good health. The rearrangement joins TRBV12-3 or TRBV12-4 to TRBJ2-7, with TRBD2 matching 7 bases. CDR3 in amino acids: CASRASGTYEQYF. CDR3 DNA: TGTGCCAGCAGGGCTAGCGGTACCTACGAGCAGTACTTC.